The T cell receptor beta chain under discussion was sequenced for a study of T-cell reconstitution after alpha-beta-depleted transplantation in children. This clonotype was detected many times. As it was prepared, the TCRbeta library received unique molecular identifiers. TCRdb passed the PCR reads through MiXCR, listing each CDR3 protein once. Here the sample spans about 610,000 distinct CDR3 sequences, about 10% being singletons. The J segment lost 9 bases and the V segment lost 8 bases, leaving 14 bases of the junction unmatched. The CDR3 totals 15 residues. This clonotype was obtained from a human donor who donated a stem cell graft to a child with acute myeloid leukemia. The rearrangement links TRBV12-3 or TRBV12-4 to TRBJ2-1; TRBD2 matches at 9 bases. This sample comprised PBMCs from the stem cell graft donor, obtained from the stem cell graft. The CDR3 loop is CASDSSGTIRGEQFF. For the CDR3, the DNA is TGTGCCAGCGATTCTAGCGGGACGATACGGGGTGAGCAGTTCTTC.